One sample yielded the 7 T cell receptor beta chains listed below, sequenced in a study of control samples from healthy donors and cancer patients. Libraries were prepared by immunoSEQ multiplex PCR; TCRdb keeps only in-frame clonotypes and omits some of them. Of 95,000 to 150,000 clones in the sample, approximately 88% were seen once. The specimen sequenced was blood. These receptor sequences come from a middle-aged man in good health.

In its sample, this clone was seen a few times. The rearrangement joins TRBV24-1 to TRBJ2-5; 8 bases are a match to TRBD2. CDR1 KGHDR and CDR2 SFDVKD come from the germline V gene. J gave up 5 bases and V 4 bases, and 11 bases lay outside the gene matches. This CDR3 comprises 16 residues. Here the CDR3 reads CATSDPGLSGGETQYF. In DNA, the CDR3 is TGTGCCACCAGTGACCCCGGGTTGAGCGGGGGTGAGACCCAGTACTTC.

The chain has TRBV4-3 and TRBJ1-2; the D is unclear. The germline CDR1 and CDR2 sequences are LGHNA and YSLEER. This CDR3 region has 14 residues. Trimming shortened V by 0 bases and J by 4 bases, and 9 bases separated the two germline ends. The CDR3 nucleotides read TGCGCCAGCAGCCAAGACCTGGGTTCCTATGGCTACACCTTC. Translating gives CASSQDLGSYGYTF.

This CDR3 reads CASSYRPTSGGAYEQYF. CDR3 sequence (DNA): TGTGCCAGCAGTTACCGCCCGACTAGCGGGGGGGCCTACGAGCAGTACTTC. The genes are TRBV6-2 or TRBV6-3 and TRBJ2-7, with TRBD2 matching 14 bases. J gave up 2 bases and V 2 bases, and 5 bases lay outside the gene matches. Germline V gene lookup returns CDR1 MNHEY and CDR2 SVGEGT. CDR3 length: 17 residues.

This clone appeared a few times. The identical CDR3 is also encoded by other nucleotide sequences in the sample. The chain combines TRBV9 with TRBJ1-1; D unresolved. The germline gives CDR1 SGDLS, CDR2 YYNGEE. V gave up 0 bases and J gave up 3 bases, with 6 bases separating them. The CDR3 runs to 13 residues. The CDR3 bases are TGTGCCAGCAGCGTAGGCAGCGACACTGAAGCTTTCTTT. As protein: CASSVGSDTEAFF.

This chain uses TRBV6-1 with TRBJ1-1; no clear D gene. V gave up 0 bases and J gave up 4 bases, with 9 bases separating them. CDR1 and CDR2 (germline): MNHNS, SASEGT. The CDR3 runs to 14 residues. The CDR3 nucleotides are TGTGCCAGCAGTGAAGCTTTCCGTCCCACTGAAGCTTTCTTT. It yields the protein CASSEAFRPTEAFF.

This chain connects TRBV7-2 to TRBJ2-7; D is uncertain. Germline CDR1 and CDR2: SGHTA and FQGNSA. The CDR3 covers 13 residues. Between the trimmed V and J ends, which lost 6 bases and 0 bases, there was a span of 9 bases. The CDR3 region is CASSLGYSYEQYF. CDR3 coding DNA: TGTGCCAGCAGTCTAGGGTACTCCTACGAGCAGTACTTC.

In the case of this clone: A much larger clone lies a single base off, so this may be a read error. The gene calls are TRBV5-1 and TRBJ1-3; TRBD1 is a possible D gene (6 bases). The CDR3 length is 15 residues. The V gene's germline CDR1 is SGHRS and CDR2 YFSETQ. The CDR3 nucleotides read TGCGCCCGCAGTCCCGGGGGGGGCGAAGGAAACACCATATATTTT. Its translation is CARSPGGGEGNTIYF.